This TCR beta chain was sequenced for a study of identical twins. Study-wide points: Models underestimated out-of-frame TCR alpha sharing in monozygotic twins.

A remark on this clonotype: Its antigen is not known.

In germline, CDR1 is MGHRA, CDR2 YSYEKL. The V and J ends lost 7 bases and 0 bases respectively, with 27 bases between them. The CDR3 spans 19 residues. Only healthy Caucasians were included as donors. TCRdb used MiXCR to reprocess the 5' RACE reads, holding one entry per CDR3 protein. The sample consists of around 1.7 million distinct CDR3 sequences, roughly 35% of them appearing once. The chain employs TRBV4-1 and TRBJ1-2, with a weak D call TRBD1 (5 bases). The receptor comes from a newborn girl in good health. Sequenced sample: cord blood. The CDR3 spells CASNDPLGHRTVPNYGYTF. CDR3 bases: TGCGCCAGCAACGATCCCCTGGGGCACAGGACGGTCCCTAACTATGGCTACACCTTC.